This T cell receptor (beta chain) comes out of a study of T-cell memory formation after mild COVID-19 (dated by TCRdb to the early 2020s). General notes on the study: TCR sequence clusters from the two donors were largely donor specific. T-cell clones expanding and contracting after mild COVID-19 in a couple of donors were tracked by longitudinal TCRalpha and TCRbeta repertoire sequencing. Two young, previously healthy adult volunteers made up the cohort, one male and one female.

Inclusive of the bounding cysteine and phenylalanine, the CDR3 is 12 residues long. Solely the CDR3 DNA is kept, with 36 bases framed from the first base. V is trimmed back by 6 bases and J by 6 bases, and the junction contains 2 bases that no gene match accounts for. TCRdb lists the instrument as Illumina NovaSeq 6000. cDNA libraries for TCRalpha and TCRbeta were prepared by 5'RACE using constant-segment primers, with sample barcodes and unique molecular identifiers added. Trizol reagent was used to extract RNA from every sample. Libraries were amplified in two PCR steps, with a second sample barcode and Illumina TruSeq adapters added in the second step. Libraries were sequenced on an Illumina NovaSeq with 2 x 150 bp paired-end reads. The paper's data handling went like this. The reads were demultiplexed and collapsed into UMI-guided consensus sequences using migec v1.2.7. With mixcr v2.1.11, UMI consensuses were aligned to TRA and TRB V and J templates and assembled into clonotypes. A clonotype was counted as expanded or contracted only when both edgeR and NoisET called the clonotype significant, with the noise models trained on biological replicates. For edgeR calls, a false discovery rate-adjusted p below 0.01 and a log2 fold-change threshold of 1 were applied. PCA with hierarchical clustering of max-normalized trajectories of the 1000 most abundant clonotypes was used as exploratory dynamics analysis. Separately sequenced CD4+ and CD8+ repertoires were used to assign the CD4 or CD8 phenotype of responding clones. The public sequencing data were trimmed at Q25 with fastp and processed into clonotypes with MiXCR by TCRdb, which kept only in-frame beta chains. Entries are consolidated by CDR3 protein sequence, retaining the most common genes and DNA. The V and J calls were not made by the authors but by TCRdb's processing. The sample table shows 120,000 to 150,000 distinct CDR3 sequences, and roughly 19% are seen once. The ten largest make up around 2.4% of the sample.

On the study overall, not on this receptor specifically: The second-wave clones that peaked on day 37 were not confirmed to be SARS-CoV-2 specific. Contracting CD4+ clones turned up mainly in the CM and EM memory subsets, whereas EMRA was where CD8+ clones were enriched. The study covered only a couple of mild cases, and larger cohorts including severe cases with pre-infection samples were considered necessary. The detection of some responding clones in pre-infection memory suggests that pre-existing cross-reactive memory T cells joined the SARS-CoV-2 response. Clones that contracted from day 15 to 85 showed balanced CD4/CD8 phenotypes, whereas a second wave of clones that expanded from day 15 to 37 leaned towards CD4+.

In this sample, this clonotype turned up a few times. Its antigen remains unidentified. It has no much larger one-base neighbor in the sample; base qualities were not kept. Ficoll-Paque density gradient centrifugation was used to isolate PBMCs. The receptor was derived from an adult woman who had mild COVID-19 (a few samples of this study predate the infection). The sample titles of this study are shuffled in the database, so cell type and time point are left out; the donor was told from shared clones. The chain uses TRBV12-3 or TRBV12-4 and TRBJ2-5, with 9 junctional bases fitting TRBD2. The sample consisted of PBMCs or a T cell subset sorted from them (not recorded which). Here the CDR3 is given as CASSGLAKTQYF. The DNA sequence reads TGTGCCAGCAGCGGACTAGCGAAGACCCAGTACTTC.